The sequence of this TCR beta chain was determined in a study of blood T cell repertoires in COVID-19. Study background: Sample material is recorded as cDNA or gDNA derived from T cells, B-cell-depleted T cells, or PBMCs.

In the study's own analysis: The authors estimated nucleated cell counts from reference gene primer amplification. The method was immunoSEQ multiplex PCR; TCRdb's version includes in-frame clones alone and lacks a portion of them. The DNA was the basis for D and trimming; V, J and clone size are from that table. Here the sample spans hundreds of thousands of clones, around nine tenths being singletons. The CDR3 totals 11 residues. Deletions cut 7 bases from V and 1 base from J, with 5 bases between. The germline V gene encodes CDR1 MGHRA and CDR2 YSYEKL. This TCR was recovered from a woman aged 18-29 years with acute COVID-19. The chain uses TRBV4-1 and TRBJ2-7, with TRBD1 as a possible D gene (5 bases). Sequencing used PBMCs or T cells enriched from blood (not recorded which). The CDR3 spells CASKGSYEQYF. CDR3 bases: TGCGCCAGCAAGGGGTCCTACGAGCAGTACTTC.